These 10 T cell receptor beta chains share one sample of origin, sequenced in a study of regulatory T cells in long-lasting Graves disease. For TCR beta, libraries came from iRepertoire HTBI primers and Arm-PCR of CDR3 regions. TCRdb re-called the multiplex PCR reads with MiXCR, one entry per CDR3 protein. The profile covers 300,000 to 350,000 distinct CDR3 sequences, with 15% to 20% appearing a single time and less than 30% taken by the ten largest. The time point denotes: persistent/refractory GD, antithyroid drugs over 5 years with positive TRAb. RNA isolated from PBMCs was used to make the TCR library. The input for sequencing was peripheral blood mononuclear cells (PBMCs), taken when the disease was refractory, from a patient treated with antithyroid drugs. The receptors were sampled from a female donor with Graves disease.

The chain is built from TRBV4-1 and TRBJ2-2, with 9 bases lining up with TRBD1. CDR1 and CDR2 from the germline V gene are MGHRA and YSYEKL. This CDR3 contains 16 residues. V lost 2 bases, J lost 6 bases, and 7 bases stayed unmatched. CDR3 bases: TGCGCCAGCAGCCAACCCGGGACAGGGAAGGCCGGGGAGCTGTTTTTT. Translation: CASSQPGTGKAGELFF.

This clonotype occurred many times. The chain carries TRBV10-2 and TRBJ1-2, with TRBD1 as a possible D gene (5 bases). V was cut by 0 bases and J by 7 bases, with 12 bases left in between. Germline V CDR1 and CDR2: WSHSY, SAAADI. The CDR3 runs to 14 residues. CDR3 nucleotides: TGCGCCAGCAGTGAGTCAGGCAGGGTTTCTGGCTACACCTTC. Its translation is CASSESGRVSGYTF.

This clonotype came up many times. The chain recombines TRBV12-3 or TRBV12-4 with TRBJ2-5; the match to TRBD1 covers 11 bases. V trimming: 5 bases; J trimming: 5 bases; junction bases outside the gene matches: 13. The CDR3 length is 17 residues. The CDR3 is CASSPTRGQGVGETQYF. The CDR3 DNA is TGTGCCAGCAGTCCTACCCGGGGACAGGGGGTAGGGGAGACCCAGTACTTC.

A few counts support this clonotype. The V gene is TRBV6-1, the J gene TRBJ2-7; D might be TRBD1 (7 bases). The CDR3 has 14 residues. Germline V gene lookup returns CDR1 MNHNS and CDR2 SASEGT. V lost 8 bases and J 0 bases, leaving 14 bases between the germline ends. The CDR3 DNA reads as TGTGCCAGCGCGGGACAGCTCCTCTCCTACGAGCAGTACTTC. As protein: CASAGQLLSYEQYF.

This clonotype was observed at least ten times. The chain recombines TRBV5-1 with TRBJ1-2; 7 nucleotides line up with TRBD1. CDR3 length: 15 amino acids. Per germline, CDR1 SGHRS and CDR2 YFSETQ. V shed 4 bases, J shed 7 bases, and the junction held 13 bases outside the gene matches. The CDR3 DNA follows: TGCGCCAGCAGCCCGGACCGGGGGGACAGTCTTGGCTACACCTTC. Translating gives CASSPDRGDSLGYTF. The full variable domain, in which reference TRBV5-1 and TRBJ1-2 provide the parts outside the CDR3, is KAGVTQTPRYLIKTRGQQVTLSCSPISGHRSVSWYQQTPGQGLQFLFEYFSETQRNKGNFPGRFSGRQFSNSRSEMNVSTLELGDSALYLCASSPDRGDSLGYTFGSGTRLTVV.

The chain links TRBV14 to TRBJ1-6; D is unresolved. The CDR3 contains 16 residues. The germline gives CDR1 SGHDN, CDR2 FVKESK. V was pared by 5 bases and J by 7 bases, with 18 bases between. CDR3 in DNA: TGTGCCAGCAGCTATAGCCGGGTTGTATCAAATTCACCCCTCCACTTT. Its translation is CASSYSRVVSNSPLHF.

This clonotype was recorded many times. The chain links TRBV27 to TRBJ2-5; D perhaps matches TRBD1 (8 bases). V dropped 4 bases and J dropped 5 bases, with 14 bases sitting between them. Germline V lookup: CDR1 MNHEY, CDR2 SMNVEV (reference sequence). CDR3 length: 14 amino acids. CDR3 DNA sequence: TGTGCCAGCAGTTCGACAGGGGAGGGGGAGACCCAGTACTTC. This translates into CASSSTGEGETQYF.

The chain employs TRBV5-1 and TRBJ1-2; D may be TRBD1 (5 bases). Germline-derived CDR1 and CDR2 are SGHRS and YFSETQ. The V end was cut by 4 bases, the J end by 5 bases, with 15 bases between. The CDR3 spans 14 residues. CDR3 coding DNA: TGCGCCAGCAGCCACAGTGGGACCGGGTATGGCTACACCTTC. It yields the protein CASSHSGTGYGYTF.

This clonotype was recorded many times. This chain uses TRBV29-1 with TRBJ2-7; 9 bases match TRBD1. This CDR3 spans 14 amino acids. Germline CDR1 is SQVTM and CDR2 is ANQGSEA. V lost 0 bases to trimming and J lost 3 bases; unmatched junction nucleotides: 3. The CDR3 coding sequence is TGCAGCGTTGAAGACCAGGACAGGGGCTACGAGCAGTACTTC. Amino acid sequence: CSVEDQDRGYEQYF.

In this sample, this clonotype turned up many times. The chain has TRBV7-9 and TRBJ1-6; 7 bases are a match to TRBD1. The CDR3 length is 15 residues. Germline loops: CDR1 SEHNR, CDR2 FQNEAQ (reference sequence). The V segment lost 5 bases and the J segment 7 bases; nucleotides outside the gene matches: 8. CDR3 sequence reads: CASSQPGQPNSPLHF. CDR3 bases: TGTGCCAGCAGCCAACCGGGACAGCCAAATTCACCCCTCCACTTT.